This TCR beta chain was sequenced in a study of blood T cell repertoires in COVID-19. Background on the study: The origin of the acute and convalescent COVID-19 samples was the United States, Italy and Spain. In each case, the material was cDNA or gDNA derived from T cells, B-cell-depleted T cells, or PBMCs.

The authors' processing: Quantification of nucleated cells was approximated via reference gene primer amplification. Generated by immunoSEQ multiplex PCR, the TCRdb table keeps only in-frame clones and is missing some. That table is the source of V, J and clone size, and D and trimming were worked out from the DNA. The top ten hold roughly 14% of the sample, which has about 170,000 clones, approximately 80% seen once. Germline assignment: CDR1 MRHNA and CDR2 SNTAGT. V was clipped by 5 bases and J by 4 bases; unmatched bases: 3. The CDR3 totals 13 residues. Followed longitudinally, the Seattle patients had been enrolled during active infection.

V gene TRBV6-4 combines with J gene TRBJ1-2; 8 bases map to TRBD1. Source material: peripheral blood. The origin of this receptor is a woman aged 70-85 years with COVID-19, enrolled during active disease. This CDR3 reads CASSFGQGYGYTF. DNA for the CDR3: TGTGCCAGCAGTTTCGGACAGGGCTATGGCTACACCTTC.